Shown below are 20 T cell receptor beta chains from a single sample sequenced in a study of cytomegalovirus exposure and HLA in healthy donors. The PCR had 60 Vbeta and 13 Jbeta primers. Clones were read by immunoSEQ multiplex PCR, and TCRdb kept only the in-frame ones, dropping some. The sample has roughly 150,000 clones, more than 80% seen once; the top ten hold 2% to 3%. The sequenced sample consisted of PBMCs. The source is a male donor in good health and CMV-seronegative.

The V and J genes are TRBV6-1 and TRBJ2-7; D gene ambiguous. Per the germline V gene, CDR1 is MNHNS and CDR2 is SASEGT. This CDR3 has 15 amino acids. Trimming took off 1 base at V and 3 bases at J, with 13 bases between the two ends. The CDR3 loop reads CASSEGRSRIYEQYF. The CDR3 DNA sequence: TGTGCCAGCAGTGAAGGACGGAGCCGTATCTACGAGCAGTACTTC.

A few counts support this clone. This chain links TRBV11-2 with TRBJ1-1; D ambiguous. This CDR3 comprises 12 residues. Trimming pared 3 bases from V and 11 bases from J, leaving 13 bases between. Per germline, CDR1 SGHAT and CDR2 FQNNGV. The CDR3 bases are TGTGCCAGCAGCTTTTTGGGAGAGGAGGCTTTCTTT. Translating gives CASSFLGEEAFF.

The chain joins TRBV4-1 to TRBJ2-5; D may be TRBD1 (6 bases). The CDR3 loop spans 15 amino acids. The germline CDR1 and CDR2 sequences are MGHRA and YSYEKL. Trimming cost V 0 bases and J 5 bases, with 13 bases left between them. For the CDR3, the DNA is TGCGCCAGCAGCCAAGAACTTGGGGGCTTGGAGACCCAGTACTTC. Amino acid sequence: CASSQELGGLETQYF.

Points on this clone: The same CDR3 can be traced to other DNA sequences in this sample. The chain couples TRBV7-9 to TRBJ2-7; 11 bases line up with TRBD1. In germline, CDR1 is SEHNR, CDR2 FQNEAQ (reference sequence). The CDR3 is 18 amino acids. Trimming at V came to 5 bases and at J to 6 bases, leaving 18 bases not matched to a gene. CDR3 residues: CASSLSGQGAAGTREQYF. The CDR3 bases are TGTGCCAGCAGCCTAAGCGGACAGGGGGCGGCGGGAACCCGCGAGCAGTACTTC.

In regard to this clone: A junction boundary mismatches the germline segment, possibly from a read error. The chain is built from TRBV29-1 and TRBJ1-2, with D possibly being TRBD1 (6 bases). CDR1 and CDR2 (germline): SQVTM, ANQGSEA. The CDR3 has 13 amino acids. DNA of the CDR3: TGCAGCGTTGAAGTCAAGGGACACTATGGCTACCCCTTC. Translated: CSVEVKGHYGYPF.

The chain joins TRBV4-3 to TRBJ2-5, with TRBD1 matching 8 bases. Looked up from germline, CDR1 is LGHNA and CDR2 is YSLEER. This CDR3 comprises 16 residues. V shed 0 bases and J 5 bases; nucleotides not matched to a gene: 8. CDR3: CASSQEKTGVGETQYF. DNA of the CDR3: TGCGCCAGCAGCCAAGAAAAGACAGGGGTGGGTGAGACCCAGTACTTC.

The genes are TRBV6-4 and TRBJ1-2; D call uncertain. Between the trimmed V and J ends, which lost 4 bases and 7 bases, there was a span of 10 bases. This CDR3 is built from 12 residues. CDR1 and CDR2 from the germline V gene are MRHNA and SNTAGT. The CDR3 here is CASSAEGRGYTF. The CDR3 DNA sequence: TGTGCCAGCAGTGCCGAGGGCCGTGGCTACACCTTC.

This rearrangement joins TRBV7-9 to TRBJ2-1, with 11 bases matching TRBD2. Per germline, CDR1 SEHNR and CDR2 FQNEAQ (reference sequence). V trimming: 5 bases; J trimming: 6 bases; junction bases outside the gene matches: 6. This CDR3 is 15 amino acids long. The CDR3 DNA follows: TGTGCCAGCAGCGAAATAGCGGGAGGGGGCAATGAGCAGTTCTTC. Its protein is CASSEIAGGGNEQFF.

The rearrangement joins TRBV28 to TRBJ1-1; no definite D call. V gave up 7 bases and J gave up 8 bases, with 14 bases separating them. The germline V gene has CDR1 MDHEN and CDR2 SYDVKM. This CDR3 is 12 amino acids long. CDR3 DNA: TGTGCCAGCAATCCCCTGGGGAGGGAAGCTTTCTTT. Encoded protein: CASNPLGREAFF.

The V call is TRBV7-9, the J call TRBJ1-2, with D possibly TRBD1 on 5 matching bases. Germline CDR1 and CDR2: SEHNR and FQNEAQ (reference sequence). Trimming took 0 bases from V and 2 from J, leaving 10 bases between them. This CDR3 has 15 residues. CDR3 DNA: TGTGCCAGCAGCTTAGCAGGGGCCCTGAACTATGGCTACACCTTC. It codes for CASSLAGALNYGYTF.

V gene TRBV28 combines with J gene TRBJ1-6, with D perhaps TRBD1 (6 bases). CDR3 length: 13 residues. V was cut by 11 bases and J by 6 bases, with 14 bases left in between. The germline gives CDR1 MDHEN, CDR2 SYDVKM. CDR3: CASRQAANSPLHF. The CDR3 coding sequence is TGTGCCTCCCGACAGGCAGCTAATTCACCCCTCCACTTT.

V gene TRBV11-2 combines with J gene TRBJ1-2; perhaps TRBD1 as D (5 bases). In germline, CDR1 is SGHAT, CDR2 FQNNGV. V was clipped by 1 base and J by 8 bases, with 11 bases between them. The CDR3 extends over 13 amino acids. The CDR3 spells CASSLGRGFGYTF. For the CDR3, the DNA is TGTGCCAGCAGCTTAGGTCGGGGGTTCGGCTACACCTTC.

A single count supports this clone. This chain joins TRBV18 and TRBJ2-1; TRBD2 matches at 13 bases. In germline, CDR1 is KGHSH, CDR2 LQKENI. The CDR3 is 17 amino acids. J was trimmed by 6 bases and V by 3 bases; bases with no gene match: 8. The CDR3: CASSPTSGGASPNEQFF. Here the CDR3 DNA reads TGTGCCAGCTCACCCACTAGCGGGGGGGCCAGCCCCAATGAGCAGTTCTTC.

The genes are TRBV27 and TRBJ2-2; 7 nucleotides agree with TRBD1. This CDR3 is 15 amino acids long. The germline gives CDR1 MNHEY, CDR2 SMNVEV (reference sequence). After removal of 2 bases from V and 2 bases from J, the junction contained 2 bases not matched to a gene. Written as DNA, the CDR3 is TGTGCCAGCAGTTTAAGGGGGCGCAACACCGGGGAGCTGTTTTTT. It yields the protein CASSLRGRNTGELFF.

A single count supports this clone. The V gene is TRBV7-2, the J gene TRBJ1-6, with D unresolved. The CDR3 has 15 residues. Germline values: CDR1 SGHTA, CDR2 FQGNSA. Trimming removed 0 bases at V and 4 bases at J, with 7 bases between. The CDR3 reads CASSLAAGYNSPLHF. The CDR3 coding sequence is TGTGCCAGCAGCTTAGCGGCAGGTTATAATTCACCCCTCCACTTT.

The J gene is TRBJ2-3, the V gene TRBV6-1; D may be TRBD1 (5 bases). This CDR3 is built from 13 residues. Germline V gene sequence: CDR1 MNHNS, CDR2 SASEGT. V dropped 5 bases and J dropped 6 bases, with 12 bases sitting between them. The CDR3 reads CASSIQVGDTQYF. CDR3 in DNA: TGTGCCAGCAGTATACAGGTTGGCGATACGCAGTATTTT.

The genes are TRBV7-3 and TRBJ2-5; TRBD2 matches at 7 bases. CDR3 length: 15 amino acids. The germline gives CDR1 SGHTA, CDR2 FQGTGA. V lost 2 bases and J lost 7; bases outside the gene matches: 10. CDR3 protein: CASSLGRSERGTQYF. The CDR3 DNA is TGTGCCAGCAGCTTAGGTCGAAGCGAGCGGGGGACCCAGTACTTC.

The rearrangement joins TRBV14 to TRBJ2-3; unclear D gene. Per the germline V gene, CDR1 is SGHDN and CDR2 is FVKESK. V lost 0 bases and J 3 bases, leaving 10 bases between the germline ends. The CDR3 totals 15 residues. CDR3 sequence reads: CASSQEGPRTDTQYF. For the CDR3, the DNA is TGTGCCAGCAGCCAAGAGGGCCCCCGTACAGATACGCAGTATTTT.

This CDR3 is CASSVTGSYEQYF. Here the CDR3 DNA reads TGTGCCAGCAGTGTGACAGGATCCTACGAGCAGTACTTC. V usage is TRBV25-1 and J usage is TRBJ2-7, with TRBD1 as a possible D gene (6 bases). The CDR3 is made up of 13 amino acids. Germline V gene lookup returns CDR1 MGHDK and CDR2 SYGVNS. V was cut by 4 bases and J by 1 base, with 8 bases left in between.

This chain joins TRBV27 and TRBJ2-7; TRBD2 matches at 10 bases. This CDR3 contains 16 residues. With V trimmed by 4 bases and J by 2 bases, 8 bases remained unmatched. Germline V gene data show CDR1 as MNHEY and CDR2 as SMNVEV (reference sequence). CDR3 bases: TGTGCCAGCAGTTGGAGGACTAGCGGACCGACCTACGAGCAGTACTTC. Its protein product is CASSWRTSGPTYEQYF.